The present T cell receptor beta chain was sequenced within a study of blood T cell repertoires in COVID-19. Overall study context: PBMCs, B-cell-depleted T cells, or T cells were the source of the cDNA or gDNA that made up the material.

Trimming pared 6 bases from V and 8 bases from J, leaving 10 bases between. This CDR3 spans 12 amino acids. Profiled with immunoSEQ multiplex PCR; TCRdb holds only in-frame clones, not every one. The data show roughly 180,000 clones, roughly 80% seen once. This sequence was found in a human donor in a cohort sampled during active COVID-19. The chain recombines TRBV12-3 or TRBV12-4 with TRBJ2-2, with unresolved D. Sequencing used peripheral blood. The CDR3 DNA sequence: TGTGCCAGCAGCCGATGGCGGGGGGAGCTGTTTTTT. Translated, it gives CASSRWRGELFF.